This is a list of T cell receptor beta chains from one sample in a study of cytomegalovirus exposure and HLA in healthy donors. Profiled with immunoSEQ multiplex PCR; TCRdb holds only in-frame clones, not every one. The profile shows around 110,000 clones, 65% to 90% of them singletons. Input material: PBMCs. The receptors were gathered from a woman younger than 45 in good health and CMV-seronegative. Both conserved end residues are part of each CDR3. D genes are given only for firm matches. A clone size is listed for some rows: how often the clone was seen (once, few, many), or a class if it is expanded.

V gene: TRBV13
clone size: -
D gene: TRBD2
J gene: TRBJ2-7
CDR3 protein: CASSLGAGVDEQYF
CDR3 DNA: TGTGCCAGCAGCTTAGGGGCGGGAGTGGACGAGCAGTACTTC

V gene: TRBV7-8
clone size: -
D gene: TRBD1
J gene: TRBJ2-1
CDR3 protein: CASTTGTDNEQFF
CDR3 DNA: TGTGCCAGCACAACCGGGACAGACAATGAGCAGTTCTTC

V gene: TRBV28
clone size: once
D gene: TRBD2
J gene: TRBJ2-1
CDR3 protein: CASSLPGTSNEQFF
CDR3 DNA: TGTGCCAGCAGTTTACCCGGGACTAGTAATGAGCAGTTCTTC

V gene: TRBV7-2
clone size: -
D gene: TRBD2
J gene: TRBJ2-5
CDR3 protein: CASSLGTSQETQYF
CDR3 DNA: TGTGCCAGCAGCTTAGGGACTAGCCAAGAGACCCAGTACTTC

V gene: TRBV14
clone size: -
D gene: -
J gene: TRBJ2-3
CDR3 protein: CASSLISSTDTQYF
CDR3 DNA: TGTGCCAGCAGCCTTATATCTAGCACAGATACGCAGTATTTT

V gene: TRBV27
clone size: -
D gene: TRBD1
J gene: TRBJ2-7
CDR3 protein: CASITGQGTYEQYF
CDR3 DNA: TGTGCCAGTATTACGGGACAGGGGACCTACGAGCAGTACTTC

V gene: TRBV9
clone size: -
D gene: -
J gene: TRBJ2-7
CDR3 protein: CASSVSSFGEQYF
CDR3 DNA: TGTGCCAGCAGCGTTAGTTCCTTTGGCGAGCAGTACTTC

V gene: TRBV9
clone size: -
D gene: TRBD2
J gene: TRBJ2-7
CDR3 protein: CASSVDPGGTHYEQYF
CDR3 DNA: TGTGCCAGCAGCGTAGATCCCGGGGGGACCCACTACGAGCAGTACTTC

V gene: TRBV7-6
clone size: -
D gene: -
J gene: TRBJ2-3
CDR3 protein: CASSSPLGADTQYF
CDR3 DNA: TGTGCCAGCAGCTCCCCCCTTGGGGCCGATACGCAGTATTTT

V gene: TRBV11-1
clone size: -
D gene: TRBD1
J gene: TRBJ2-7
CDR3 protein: CASSLTGTGPYEQYF
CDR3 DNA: TGTGCCAGCAGCTTAACCGGGACAGGGCCCTACGAGCAGTACTTC

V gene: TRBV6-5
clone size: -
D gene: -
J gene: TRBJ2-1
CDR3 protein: CASSYSTRGAGEQFF
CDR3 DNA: TGTGCCAGCAGTTACTCAACCCGGGGGGCAGGTGAGCAGTTCTTC

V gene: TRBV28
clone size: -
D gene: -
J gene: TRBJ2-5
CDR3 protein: CASSLRAGVGGQTQYF
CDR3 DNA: TGTGCCAGCAGCCTTCGAGCGGGAGTAGGGGGCCAGACCCAGTACTTC

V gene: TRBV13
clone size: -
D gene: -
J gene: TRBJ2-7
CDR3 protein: CASSSQGSIYEQYF
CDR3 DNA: TGTGCCAGCAGCTCACAGGGAAGTATATACGAGCAGTACTTC

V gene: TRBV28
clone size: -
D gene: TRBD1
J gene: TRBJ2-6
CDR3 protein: CASSGQVVSGANVLTF
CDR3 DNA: TGTGCCAGCAGTGGACAGGTGGTCTCTGGGGCCAACGTCCTGACTTTC

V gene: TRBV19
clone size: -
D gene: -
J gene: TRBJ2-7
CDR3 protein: CASSWQGFDEQYF
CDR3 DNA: TGTGCCAGTAGTTGGCAGGGTTTCGACGAGCAGTACTTC

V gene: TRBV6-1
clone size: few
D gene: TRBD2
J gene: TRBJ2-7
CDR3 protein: CASSATSGRPHEQYF
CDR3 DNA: TGTGCCAGCAGTGCGACTAGCGGGAGGCCCCACGAGCAGTACTTC

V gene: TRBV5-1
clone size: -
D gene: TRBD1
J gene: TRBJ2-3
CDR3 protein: CASSSLGGNRDTQYF
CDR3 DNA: TGCGCCAGCAGCTCCCTAGGGGGCAATAGAGATACGCAGTATTTT

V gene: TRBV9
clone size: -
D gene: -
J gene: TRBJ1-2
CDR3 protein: CASSVLGRLSHGYTF
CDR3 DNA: TGTGCCAGCAGCGTATTAGGGAGGTTAAGTCATGGCTACACCTTC

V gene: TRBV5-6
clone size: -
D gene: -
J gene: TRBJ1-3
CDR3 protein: CASSYRISGNTIYF
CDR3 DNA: TGTGCCAGTAGTTACAGGATTTCTGGAAACACCATATATTTT

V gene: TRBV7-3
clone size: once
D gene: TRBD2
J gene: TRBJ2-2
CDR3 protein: CASSPRPGTSGRITGELFF
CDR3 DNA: TGTGCCAGCAGCCCCCGTCCTGGGACTAGCGGGAGGATCACCGGGGAGCTGTTTTTT

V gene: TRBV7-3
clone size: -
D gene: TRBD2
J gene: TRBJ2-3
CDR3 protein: CASSLGLAGGRVDTQYF
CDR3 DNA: TGTGCCAGCAGCTTGGGACTAGCGGGAGGGCGTGTAGATACGCAGTATTTT

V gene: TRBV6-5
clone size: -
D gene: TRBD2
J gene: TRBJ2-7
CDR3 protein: CASSYRLAEAPYEQYF
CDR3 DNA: TGTGCCAGCAGTTACCGACTAGCGGAGGCCCCCTACGAGCAGTACTTC

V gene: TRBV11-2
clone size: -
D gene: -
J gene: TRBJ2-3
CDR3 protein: CASSLDSGNTQYF
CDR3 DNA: TGTGCCAGCAGCTTAGATTCAGGGAATACGCAGTATTTT

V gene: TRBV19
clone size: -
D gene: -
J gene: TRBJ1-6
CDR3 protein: CASSIDTTAGNSPLHF
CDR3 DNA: TGTGCCAGTAGTATAGATACCACAGCCGGTAATTCACCCCTCCACTTT

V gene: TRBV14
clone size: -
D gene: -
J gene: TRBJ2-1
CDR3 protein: CASSSLGGDVEQFF
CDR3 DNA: TGTGCCAGCAGCTCATTAGGGGGGGACGTTGAGCAGTTCTTC

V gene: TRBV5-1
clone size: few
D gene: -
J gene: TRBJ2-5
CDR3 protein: CASSLAHGGETQYF
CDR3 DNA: TGCGCCAGCAGCTTGGCTCACGGAGGGGAGACCCAGTACTTC

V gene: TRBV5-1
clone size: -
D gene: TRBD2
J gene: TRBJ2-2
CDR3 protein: CASSFELLAGVYGELFF
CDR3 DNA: TGCGCCAGCAGCTTCGAGCTCTTAGCGGGAGTATATGGGGAGCTGTTTTTT

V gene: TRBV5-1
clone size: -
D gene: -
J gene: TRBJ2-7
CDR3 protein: CASSRTDGGEQYF
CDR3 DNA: TGCGCCAGCAGCCGAACAGACGGGGGCGAGCAGTACTTC

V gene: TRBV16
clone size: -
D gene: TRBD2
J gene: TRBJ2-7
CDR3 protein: CASSQSLAGLAYEQYF
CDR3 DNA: TGTGCCAGCAGCCAATCATTAGCGGGATTAGCCTACGAGCAGTACTTC

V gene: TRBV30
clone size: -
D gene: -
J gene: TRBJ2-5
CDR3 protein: CARGRVEETQYF
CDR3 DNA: TGTGCCAGAGGGAGAGTTGAAGAGACCCAGTACTTC

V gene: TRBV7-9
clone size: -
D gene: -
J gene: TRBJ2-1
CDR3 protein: CASSLVLLSSYNEQFF
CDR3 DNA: TGTGCCAGCAGCTTAGTACTACTAAGCTCCTACAATGAGCAGTTCTTC

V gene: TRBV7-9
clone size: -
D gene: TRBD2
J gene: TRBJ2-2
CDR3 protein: CASSFSSMAGGPKLFF
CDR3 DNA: TGTGCCAGCAGCTTTTCGTCTATGGCGGGAGGGCCCAAGCTGTTTTTT

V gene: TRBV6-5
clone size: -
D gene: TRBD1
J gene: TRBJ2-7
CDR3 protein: CASSYSESTGVYEQYF
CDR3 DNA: TGTGCCAGCAGTTACTCTGAATCGACAGGGGTCTACGAGCAGTACTTC

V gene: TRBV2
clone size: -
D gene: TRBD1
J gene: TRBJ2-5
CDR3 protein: CASSSNRGQRETQYF
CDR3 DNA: TGTGCCAGCAGTTCTAACAGGGGGCAGCGGGAGACCCAGTACTTC

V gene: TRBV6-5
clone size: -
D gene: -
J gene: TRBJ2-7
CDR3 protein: CASRGWGAYEQYF
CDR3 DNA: TGTGCCAGCAGAGGGTGGGGGGCCTACGAGCAGTACTTC

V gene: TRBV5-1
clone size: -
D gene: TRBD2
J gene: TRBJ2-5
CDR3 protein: CASSSGLAGGPGETQYF
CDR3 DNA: TGCGCCAGCAGCTCGGGACTAGCGGGAGGGCCGGGGGAGACCCAGTACTTC

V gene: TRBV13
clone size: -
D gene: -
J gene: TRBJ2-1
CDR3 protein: CASSLVSSGTISYNEQFF
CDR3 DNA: TGTGCCAGCAGCTTAGTTTCGTCGGGTACAATCTCCTACAATGAGCAGTTCTTC

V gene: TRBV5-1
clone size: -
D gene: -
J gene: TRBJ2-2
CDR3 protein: CASTNGAGSGTGELFF
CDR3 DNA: TGCGCCAGCACCAACGGAGCGGGTTCGGGGACCGGGGAGCTGTTTTTT

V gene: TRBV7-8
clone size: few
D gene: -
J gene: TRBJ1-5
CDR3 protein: CASSLTDQPQHF
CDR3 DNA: TGTGCCAGCAGCTTAACAGATCAGCCCCAGCATTTT

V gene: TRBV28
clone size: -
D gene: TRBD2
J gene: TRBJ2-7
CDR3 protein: CASSKIAGGFYEQYF
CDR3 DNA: TGTGCCAGCAGTAAAATAGCGGGAGGTTTTTACGAGCAGTACTTC

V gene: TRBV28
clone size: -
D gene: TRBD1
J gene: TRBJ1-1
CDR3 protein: CASSLLPGQGTEAFF
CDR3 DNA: TGTGCCAGCAGTTTATTACCGGGACAGGGGACTGAAGCTTTCTTT

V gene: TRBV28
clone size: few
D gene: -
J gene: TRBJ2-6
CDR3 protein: CASYGVVGPSGANVLTF
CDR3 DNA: TGTGCCAGCTATGGCGTTGTGGGCCCCTCCGGGGCCAACGTCCTGACTTTC

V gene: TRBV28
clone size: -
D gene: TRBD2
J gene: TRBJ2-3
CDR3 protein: CASTSGRAWWTDTQYF
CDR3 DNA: TGTGCCAGTACTAGCGGGAGGGCCTGGTGGACAGATACGCAGTATTTT